One sample yielded the 9 T cell receptor beta chains listed below, sequenced in a study of control samples from healthy donors and cancer patients. The table came from immunoSEQ multiplex PCR; TCRdb's copy has only in-frame clones and leaves some out. The sample consists of approximately 160,000 clones, 85% to 95% of them appearing once. The specimen sequenced was blood. These receptors were taken from a woman aged 18-29 years in good health.

The rearrangement joins TRBV7-6 to TRBJ1-1, with D perhaps TRBD1 (6 bases). Germline V gives CDR1 SGHVS, CDR2 FNYEAQ. The CDR3 sequence is 17 residues long. Trimming removed 2 bases at V and 1 base at J, with 17 bases between. CDR3 amino acids: CASSLSTPGQRNTEAFF. The CDR3 bases are TGTGCCAGCAGCTTATCTACTCCCGGACAGAGGAACACTGAAGCTTTCTTT.

The genes are TRBV11-3 and TRBJ1-3, with D possibly matching TRBD1 (6 bases). The V gene lost 5 bases and the J gene lost 4 bases, with 15 bases spanning the gap. The V gene's germline CDR1 is SGHNT and CDR2 YENEEA. The CDR3 spans 15 residues. The CDR3 region is CASSPDGGPGNTIYF. The CDR3 DNA is TGTGCCAGCAGCCCTGATGGGGGGCCCGGAAACACCATATATTTT.

This sequence joins TRBV27 and TRBJ1-4; D unresolved. The V and J ends lost 7 bases and 4 bases respectively, with 13 bases between them. The V gene's germline CDR1 is MNHEY and CDR2 SMNVEV (reference sequence). The CDR3 has 14 residues. The CDR3 is CASTWRRNNEKLFF. CDR3 bases: TGTGCCAGCACCTGGAGACGGAATAATGAAAAACTGTTTTTT. The entire variable domain, with the rest obtained from reference TRBV27 and TRBJ1-4, is as follows: EAQVTQNPRYLITVTGKKLTVTCSQNMNHEYMSWYRQDPGLGLRQIYYSMNVEVTDKGDVPEGYKVSRKEKRNFPLILESPSPNQTSLYFCASTWRRNNEKLFFGSGTQLSVL.

This clone showed up just a few times. This sequence joins TRBV4-3 and TRBJ1-6, with D unresolved. Trimming stripped 0 bases from V and 7 bases from J, with 7 bases between. Germline assignment: CDR1 LGHNA and CDR2 YSLEER. This CDR3 has 14 residues. The DNA for the CDR3 is TGCGCCAGCAGCCAAGATCCGGAGAATTCACCCCTCCACTTT. It codes for CASSQDPENSPLHF.

The chain joins TRBV5-4 to TRBJ2-5, with D possibly matching TRBD1 (5 bases). This CDR3 is 15 amino acids long. Germline V gene data show CDR1 as SGHNT and CDR2 as YYREEE (reference sequence). V lost 5 bases and J lost 2, with 16 bases in between. As DNA, the CDR3 is TGTGCCAGCAGTTCAGGGTCACAATCGCAAGAGACCCAGTACTTC. Amino acids: CASSSGSQSQETQYF.

This chain connects TRBV24-1 to TRBJ1-1; D remains ambiguous. V lost 6 bases and J 6 bases, leaving 7 bases between the germline ends. The CDR3 is 11 residues long. Germline V CDR1 and CDR2: KGHDR, SFDVKD. The CDR3: CATSLVPEAFF. DNA of the CDR3: TGTGCCACCAGTTTAGTTCCTGAAGCTTTCTTT.

The genes are TRBV5-6 and TRBJ2-1; no definite D call. The V gene lost 3 bases and the J gene lost 9 bases, with 13 bases spanning the gap. CDR3 length: 13 amino acids. The germline CDR1 and CDR2 sequences are SGHDT and YYEEEE. In DNA form, the CDR3 reads TGTGCCAGCAGCTCCCACTCTTGGAGTGAGCAGTTCTTC. It encodes CASSSHSWSEQFF.

V is TRBV7-9 and J is TRBJ2-5; 8 bases map to TRBD2. CDR3 length: 14 residues. Germline CDR1 SEHNR, CDR2 FQNEAQ (reference sequence). J was trimmed by 2 bases and V by 5 bases; bases with no gene match: 4. The chain's CDR3 is CASSETSGQETQYF. CDR3 coding DNA: TGTGCCAGCAGCGAAACTAGCGGACAAGAGACCCAGTACTTC.

This chain joins TRBV6-2 or TRBV6-3 and TRBJ2-7; the D call may be TRBD1 or TRBD2 (5 bases each). The CDR3 is 13 residues long. Trimming took 5 bases from V and 2 from J, leaving 10 bases between them. Germline values: CDR1 MNHEY, CDR2 SVGEGT. For the CDR3, the DNA is TGTGCCAGCAGTCGGGGCTTCCCCTACGAGCAGTACTTC. Amino acids: CASSRGFPYEQYF.